One sample yielded the 18 T cell receptor beta chains listed below, sequenced in a study of blood T cell repertoires in COVID-19. The table came from immunoSEQ multiplex PCR; TCRdb's copy has only in-frame clones and leaves some out. This repertoire shows about 1,700 clones, roughly 84% found once; its top ten account for around 16%. The sample taken for sequencing was peripheral blood. These receptor sequences come from a man aged 70 or older with active COVID-19.

The J gene is TRBJ1-6, the V gene TRBV5-1; weak D call: TRBD1 (6 bases). Per the germline V gene, CDR1 is SGHRS and CDR2 is YFSETQ. Deletions cut 4 bases from V and 9 bases from J, with 14 bases between. The CDR3 runs 14 residues. The CDR3, as DNA: TGCGCCAGCAGCCCGGTCAGGGGTAGTTCACCCCTCCACTTT. Translating it yields CASSPVRGSSPLHF.

The rearrangement uses TRBV27 and TRBJ2-7; 9 nucleotides match TRBD1. This CDR3 has 17 residues. Trimming at V came to 2 bases and at J to 3 bases, leaving 11 bases not matched to a gene. Germline V CDR1 and CDR2: MNHEY, SMNVEV (reference sequence). The CDR3 protein is CASSLGVTGTGIYEQYF. As DNA, the CDR3 is TGTGCCAGCAGTTTAGGAGTTACCGGGACAGGGATCTACGAGCAGTACTTC.

The V call is TRBV3-1 (or the pseudogene TRBV3-2), the J call TRBJ1-5; 9 bases match TRBD1. Trimming cost V 4 bases and J 7 bases; bases outside gene matches: 2. Germline V gives CDR1 LGHDT, CDR2 YNNKEL (reference sequence). The CDR3 runs 13 residues. The CDR3 protein is CASSLDRGQPQHF. CDR3 DNA: TGTGCCAGCAGCCTGGACAGGGGACAGCCCCAGCATTTT.

This chain uses TRBV27 with TRBJ2-5; tentative D call: TRBD1 (6 bases). This CDR3 contains 15 residues. CDR1 and CDR2 (germline): MNHEY, SMNVEV (reference sequence). V was cut by 5 bases and J by 5 bases, with 18 bases left in between. The CDR3 DNA follows: TGTGCCAGCAGTCAGAGATCAGGGGCGGCGGAGACCCAGTACTTC. Translation gives CASSQRSGAAETQYF.

V and J are TRBV6-5 and TRBJ2-7, with 7 bases that match TRBD1. The CDR3 is 12 amino acids. From germline, CDR1 is MNHEY and CDR2 SVGAGI. Trimming cost V 5 bases and J 5 bases; bases outside gene matches: 3. For the CDR3, the DNA is TGTGCCAGCAGTCGACAGGGCGACGAGCAGTACTTC. Amino acid sequence: CASSRQGDEQYF.

This clone was observed a single time. The chain joins TRBV4-3 to TRBJ1-1; D may be TRBD1 (6 bases). Trimming stripped 4 bases from V and 5 bases from J, with 17 bases between. There are 15 residues in the CDR3. Germline CDR1 reads LGHNA; CDR2 reads YSLEER. CDR3 region: CASSLWGREDTEAFF. CDR3 nucleotides: TGCGCCAGCAGCCTTTGGGGGCGCGAGGATACTGAAGCTTTCTTT.

The rearrangement links TRBV7-9 to TRBJ1-3; 7 bases fit TRBD1. The CDR3 is 17 amino acids. The ends lost 5 bases at V and 0 bases at J; junction bases unmatched: 10. CDR1 and CDR2 from the germline V gene are SEHNR and FQNEAQ (reference sequence). In nucleotides, the CDR3 is TGTGCCAGCAGCCCCAACCTGGGACAGTCCTCTGGAAACACCATATATTTT. Amino acid sequence: CASSPNLGQSSGNTIYF.

The chain couples TRBV2 to TRBJ1-2; TRBD1 matches at 7 bases. The CDR3 extends over 17 amino acids. Germline CDR1 reads SNHLY; CDR2 reads FYNNEI. V lost 3 bases, J lost 3 bases, and 13 bases stayed unmatched. The CDR3 sequence is CASSEGWLTGRDYGYTF. As DNA, the CDR3 is TGTGCCAGCAGTGAGGGGTGGTTGACAGGGAGAGACTATGGCTACACCTTC.

The chain recombines TRBV9 with TRBJ2-7; D is uncertain. V dropped 3 bases and J dropped 5 bases, with 9 bases sitting between them. The CDR3 covers 12 residues. Germline V gene lookup returns CDR1 SGDLS and CDR2 YYNGEE. The CDR3 protein is CASSGHSDEQYF. In DNA, the CDR3 is TGTGCCAGCAGCGGACACTCGGACGAGCAGTACTTC. The full variable domain, its missing parts supplied by reference TRBV9 and TRBJ2-7, is DSGVTQTPKHLITATGQRVTLRCSPRSGDLSVYWYQQSLDQGLQFLIQYYNGEERAKGNILERFSAQQFPDLHSELNLSSLELGDSALYFCASSGHSDEQYFGPGTRLTVT.

This rearrangement joins TRBV29-1 to TRBJ1-5; 9 nucleotides agree with TRBD1. Germline loops: CDR1 SQVTM, CDR2 ANQGSEA. V was clipped by 5 bases and J by 5 bases; unmatched bases: 13. The CDR3 runs 16 residues. As DNA, the CDR3 is TGCAGCGTTCGGGGGTCCGGGACAGGGAGGTATCAGCCCCAGCATTTT. Protein: CSVRGSGTGRYQPQHF.

On this clone itself: This specimen includes other DNA sequences encoding the same CDR3. In DNA form, the CDR3 reads TGTGCCAGCAGTGACAGATATAGCAATCAGCCCCAGCATTTT. It encodes CASSDRYSNQPQHF. J is TRBJ1-5 and V is TRBV27; tentative D call: TRBD1 (5 bases). The CDR3 is made up of 14 amino acids. Per the germline V gene, CDR1 is MNHEY and CDR2 is SMNVEV (reference sequence). V lost 5 bases and J 0 bases, leaving 8 bases between the germline ends.

This CDR3 reads CASSSSRGLPYEQYF. Written as DNA, the CDR3 is TGTGCCAGCAGCTCTTCCAGGGGGCTTCCCTACGAGCAGTACTTC. This rearrangement joins TRBV7-9 to TRBJ2-7, with 8 nucleotides matching TRBD1. Looked up from germline, CDR1 is SEHNR and CDR2 is FQNEAQ (reference sequence). Trimming cost V 4 bases and J 2 bases; bases outside gene matches: 7. The CDR3 has 15 amino acids.

There are a few counts of this clone. The rearrangement links TRBV5-6 to TRBJ1-1; D perhaps matches TRBD1 (6 bases). From germline, CDR1 is SGHDT and CDR2 YYEEEE. This CDR3 contains 13 residues. V shed 9 bases and J shed 1 base, with 13 bases lying between them. This CDR3 reads CATRGAGNTEAFF. In DNA, the CDR3 is TGTGCCACCAGGGGCGCGGGGAACACTGAAGCTTTCTTT.

This chain uses TRBV11-2 with TRBJ2-3, with a weak D call TRBD1 (5 bases). The V end was cut by 1 base, the J end by 2 bases, with 10 bases between. Germline CDR1 reads SGHAT; CDR2 reads FQNNGV. The CDR3 is 15 residues long. Here the CDR3 DNA reads TGTGCCAGCAGCTTAGTAGTGGGGCTCACAGATACGCAGTATTTT. This gives the protein CASSLVVGLTDTQYF.

The genes are TRBV7-2 and TRBJ1-2; 8 bases fit TRBD1. CDR1 SGHTA and CDR2 FQGNSA come from the germline V gene. V lost 5 bases to trimming and J lost 4 bases; unmatched junction nucleotides: 3. The length of the CDR3 is 13 residues. CDR3 sequence: CASSPGQVYGYTF. DNA of the CDR3: TGTGCCAGCAGCCCGGGACAGGTCTATGGCTACACCTTC.

This clone appeared a few times. The chain uses TRBV27 and TRBJ2-5; the match to TRBD2 covers 9 bases. Per germline, CDR1 MNHEY and CDR2 SMNVEV (reference sequence). The CDR3 runs 14 residues. V lost 7 bases, J lost 2 bases, and 5 bases stayed unmatched. The CDR3 region is CASTTSGPQETQYF. CDR3 bases: TGTGCCAGCACTACTAGCGGGCCTCAAGAGACCCAGTACTTC.

In nucleotides, the CDR3 is TGTGCCAGCAGCGTAGTTGGCAGGGCCCCTAATGAGCAGTTCTTC. Residues: CASSVVGRAPNEQFF. The chain joins TRBV9 to TRBJ2-1, with TRBD1 as a possible D gene (5 bases). V lost 0 bases, J lost 7 bases, and 14 bases lay in between. From germline, CDR1 is SGDLS and CDR2 YYNGEE. The CDR3 is 15 amino acids. Based on the CDR3 plus reference TRBV9 and TRBJ2-1, the full variable domain is DSGVTQTPKHLITATGQRVTLRCSPRSGDLSVYWYQQSLDQGLQFLIQYYNGEERAKGNILERFSAQQFPDLHSELNLSSLELGDSALYFCASSVVGRAPNEQFFGPGTRLTVL.

The chain carries TRBV29-1 and TRBJ2-3; D is possibly TRBD2 (5 bases). Trimming stripped 0 bases from V and 5 bases from J, with 12 bases between. CDR1 is SQVTM and CDR2 is ANQGSEA in the germline V gene. The CDR3 loop spans 14 amino acids. CDR3 loop: CSVEDQREIDTQYF. The CDR3 DNA reads TGCAGCGTTGAAGATCAGAGGGAAATAGATACGCAGTATTTT.